This TCR beta chain was retrieved from a study of OX40 agonist ivuxolimab in advanced cancers. TCRdb keeps only in-frame clones here, not all; method: immunoSEQ multiplex PCR. The table lists 95,000 to 150,000 clones, 90% to 95% of them singletons, with more than 0.15% in the top ten. CDR1 is SQVTM and CDR2 is ANQGSEA in the germline V gene. V was clipped by 6 bases and J by 5 bases, with 14 bases between them. The CDR3 covers 13 residues. This clone was found once. Source: CD4+ or CD8+ T cells sorted from blood, taken in a trial of the OX40 agonist ivuxolimab. The TCR comes from an adult with an advanced solid tumor such as melanoma, head and neck, liver or kidney cancer. This rearrangement joins TRBV29-1 to TRBJ2-1, with a possible D match to TRBD2 (6 bases). The chain's CDR3 is CSVAGTDNNEQFF. CDR3 nucleotide sequence: TGCAGCGTGGCCGGGACTGACAACAATGAGCAGTTCTTC.